This T cell receptor (beta chain) was retrieved from a study of beta chain features in type 1 diabetes. On this clone: What it binds is unknown.

cDNA synthesis used the whole RNA isolate, giving expressed TCRB sequences. Assay used: immunoSEQ multiplex PCR; TCRdb lists only in-frame clones, some missing. The sample contains fewer than 150,000 clones, roughly 7.2% of which appear only once. Overall study results and limits: The analysis here could not establish whether HLA type shapes TCRB rearrangement. The naive, central memory and Treg TCRB repertoires looked more alike in patients than they did in healthy donors.

The CDR3 spans 14 residues. V shed 6 bases and J 2 bases; nucleotides not matched to a gene: 3. CDR1 and CDR2 from the germline V gene are MNHNS and SASEGT. The sequenced material came from central memory CD4+ T cells from blood. J is TRBJ2-3 and V is TRBV6-1; 9 bases fit TRBD2. The receptor comes from a woman aged 30 to 39 in good health. The CDR3 spells CASSVAGATDTQYF. The CDR3 coding sequence is TGTGCCAGCAGCGTAGCGGGGGCCACAGATACGCAGTATTTT.